This TCR beta chain was sequenced during a study of T cell responses to AZD1222 COVID-19 vaccine (dated by TCRdb to the early 2020s). Some background on the complete study: AZD1222 recipients given second doses at about 4 weeks or at about 12 weeks were pooled, since spike-specific TCR depth and breadth were not found to differ between the two schedules. A total of more than 230 trial participants underwent TCR sequencing, of whom more than 200 had received two doses of AZD1222 and about 25 had received two doses of the MenACWY control vaccine. Enrollment into the trials was organized by age into subgroups of 18-55, 56-69 and 70-plus years, and those subgroups contained about 160, 30 and 59 TCR-sequenced participants, respectively.

The intended sense of this specimen's time point label: baseline before first vaccination. Samples from vaccinated people were obtained from the UK trials COV001 and COV002, which included a single-blind randomized controlled phase 2/3 trial of AZD1222 (ChAdOx1 nCoV-19) in healthy adults. For TCRbeta chain sequencing, PBMC samples from trial participants were taken at day 0 and at day 28 after the second dose. This clone has a handful of counts. What this receptor recognizes is not known. One base away there is no much larger clone; base qualities are not given. CDR1 is given as SNHLY and CDR2 as FYNNEI, both from the germline V gene. From its cysteine to its phenylalanine, the CDR3 spans 14 amino acids. Only CDR3 DNA is held: 42 bases, read in frame from base 1. The junction shows trimming of 6 bases on V and 2 bases on J, plus 14 bases between the germline ends. The CDR3 regions of human TCRbeta chains were analyzed by immunosequencing. The published analysis was carried out like this. TCRs in the repertoires were compared against a reference library of SARS-CoV-2-specific TCRs that had been generated with the MIRA antigen-specificity platform. Breadth meant the fraction of unique TCRs that were SARS-CoV-2-associated, whereas depth meant the fraction of total T cells that were SARS-CoV-2-associated. Using the MIRA data, each spike-specific TCR was mapped to the spike region that the TCR reacts to and placed in a CD4 or CD8 class. Log10-transformed breadth and depth values were compared by one-way ANOVA with Sidak's multiple comparisons tests. TCRdb stores this immuneACCESS table with in-frame sequences only. Part of the clones is absent; in the studies checked, under half of the shortfall reflects unresolved V genes, and no reason is known for the rest. The V and J calls and clone size come from that table; D and trimming were worked out from the DNA. The sample has around 110,000 clones on record, around 92% of them singletons. About 3% of the sample is held by the ten biggest clonotypes.

The paper as a whole reports these results and caveats: After two AZD1222 doses, both the breadth and the depth of spike-specific TCRs were significantly higher than at day 0 and than in MenACWY recipients. No day 14 peak-response samples were available, so repertoires were characterized only after the peak T cell response. Only five to seven AZD1222 recipients were SARS-CoV-2 seropositive at baseline, limiting conclusions about previously exposed vaccinees. Nearly half of unique spike-specific TCRs reportedly recognized epitopes outside regions mutated in the B.1.351 and B.1.1.7 variants. Participants were mostly white British and included more females than males, and it was suggested by the authors that clonal diversity may have been underestimated. The whole spike protein was spanned by vaccine-associated CD4 TCRs, and dominant responses were seen in regions 160-218 and 743-854. The 56-69-year group was small, and its depth increase did not reach significance, likely because of low power.

This sample comprised peripheral blood, obtained on day 0 of AZD1222 vaccination. The sequence was obtained from an adult in good health. The chain was built from TRBV2 and TRBJ2-7; TRBD1 might be the D gene, on 5 matching bases. The DNA sequence reads TGTGCCAGCAGAGAAACAGGATTGACCTACGAGCAGTACTTC. It specifies CASRETGLTYEQYF.